These 8 T cell receptor beta chains came from one sample sequenced in a study of tumor-infiltrating lymphocytes in primary liver carcinoma. Unsorted whole blood yielded blood RNA, and germline DNA was extracted as well. TCR beta cDNA was made from 500 ng total RNA with a constant-region primer. The TCR beta library was amplified through three nested multiplex PCR rounds in a modified ARM-PCR procedure. TRBV1-TRBV30 forward primers paired with a C-beta reverse primer drove the first two PCR rounds, roughly 9 cycles each. MiXCR was run by TCRdb on the multiplex PCR reads, yielding one entry per CDR3 protein. The data contain hundreds of thousands of distinct CDR3 sequences, 50% to 75% of them seen just once; the ten biggest clones take up over 15%. Material for sequencing was peripheral blood. These receptors were collected from a woman aged 25 to 39 with primary liver carcinoma and hepatitis B virus infection.

This clonotype was seen a handful of times. The chain recombines TRBV4-3 with TRBJ2-7; 10 bases align to TRBD1. Germline CDR1 reads LGHNA; CDR2 reads YSLEER. The J segment lost 4 bases and the V segment lost 1 base, leaving 10 bases of the junction unmatched. This CDR3 comprises 17 residues. The CDR3 spells CASSQVSPGQGIYEQYF. In DNA, the CDR3 is TGCGCCAGCAGCCAAGTGTCCCCGGGACAGGGGATATACGAGCAGTACTTC.

This clonotype was seen ten or more times. The gene calls are TRBV12-3 or TRBV12-4 and TRBJ1-1, with D unresolved. The V gene lost 5 bases and the J gene lost 6 bases, with 13 bases spanning the gap. This CDR3 has 13 residues. As DNA, the CDR3 is TGTGCCAGCAGTCCAGCATGGATAGCTGAAGCTTTCTTT. Translating it yields CASSPAWIAEAFF.

Regarding this clonotype: No conserved phenylalanine or tryptophan is present at the end of the CDR3, so a read error is the likely explanation. The CDR3 here is CASSPMTGLYKNIQYL. DNA of the CDR3: TGTGCCAGCAGCCCAATGACAGGGCTTTACAAAAACATCCAGTACCTC. The chain has TRBV11-2 and TRBJ2-4; TRBD1 aligns across 7 bases. The V gene's germline CDR1 is SGHAT and CDR2 FQNNGV. CDR3 size: 16 residues.

This clonotype was found a few times. Possible read error: a much larger clone is one base away. This chain joins TRBV29-1 and TRBJ2-6; D may be TRBD2 (6 bases). This CDR3 is 14 amino acids long. Germline CDR1 reads SQVTM; CDR2 reads ANQGSEA. In DNA, the CDR3 is TGCAGCGTAGGGACTTTCTCTGGGGCCAACGTCATGACTTTC. Its translation: CSVGTFSGANVMTF.

This clonotype was observed many times. CDR3 residues: CASSPQGSTEAFF. DNA of the CDR3: TGTGCCAGCAGCCCACAGGGCAGTACTGAAGCTTTCTTT. The chain combines TRBV6-5 with TRBJ1-1; TRBD1 is a possible D gene (6 bases). V was cut by 6 bases and J by 5 bases, with 13 bases left in between. The CDR3 consists of 13 residues. Germline values: CDR1 MNHEY, CDR2 SVGAGI.

This clonotype was counted at least ten times. V gene TRBV12-3 or TRBV12-4 combines with J gene TRBJ2-7, with TRBD2 identical over 7 bases. With V trimmed by 5 bases and J by 3 bases, 7 bases remained unmatched. The CDR3 spans 14 residues. The DNA for the CDR3 is TGTGCCAGCAGTGCCTGGGAGGGCGACTACGAGCAGTACTTC. This sequence encodes CASSAWEGDYEQYF.

This chain joins TRBV29-1 and TRBJ1-2; D possibly corresponds to TRBD1 (5 bases). This CDR3 is built from 13 residues. The germline V gene encodes CDR1 SQVTM and CDR2 ANQGSEA. Trimming pared 1 base from V and 7 bases from J, leaving 13 bases between. CDR3 sequence: CSVEGRGVGGYTF. In DNA, the CDR3 is TGCAGCGTTGAAGGGAGAGGGGTTGGTGGCTACACCTTC.

As for this clonotype: A read error may explain this, as a much larger clone is one base away. The genes are TRBV12-3 or TRBV12-4 and TRBJ2-5; D is perhaps TRBD1 (5 bases). The CDR3 length is 11 residues. The V and J ends lost 7 bases and 5 bases respectively, with 8 bases between them. CDR3: CASNSGETQYF. Written as DNA, the CDR3 is TGTGCCAGCAATTCAGGGGAGACCCAGTACTTC.